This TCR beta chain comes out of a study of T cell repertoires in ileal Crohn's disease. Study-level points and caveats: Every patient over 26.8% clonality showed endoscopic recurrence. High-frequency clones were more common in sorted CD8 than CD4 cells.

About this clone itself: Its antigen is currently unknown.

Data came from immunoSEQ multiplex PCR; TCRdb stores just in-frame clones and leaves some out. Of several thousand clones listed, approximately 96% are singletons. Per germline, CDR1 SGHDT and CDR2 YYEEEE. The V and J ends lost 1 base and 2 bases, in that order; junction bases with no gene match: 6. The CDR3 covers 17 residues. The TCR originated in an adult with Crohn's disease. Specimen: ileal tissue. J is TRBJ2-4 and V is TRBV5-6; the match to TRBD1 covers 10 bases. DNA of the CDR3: TGTGCCAGCAGCTTGTTCCGGGACAGGGGCTCCAAAAACATTCAGTACTTC. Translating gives CASSLFRDRGSKNIQYF. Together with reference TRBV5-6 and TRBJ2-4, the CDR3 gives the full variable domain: DAGVTQSPTHLIKTRGQQVTLRCSPKSGHDTVSWYQQALGQGPQFIFQYYEEEERQRGNFPDRFSGHQFPNYSSELNVNALLLGDSALYLCASSLFRDRGSKNIQYFGAGTRLSVL.